The following is a T cell receptor beta chain sequence with its context. Its antigen remains unidentified. This entry comes from a study of PD-1 blockade in mismatch repair-deficient tumors. Study-wide context: Enrolled about 2012-2016, patients had progressing, pretreated mismatch repair-deficient cancers of 12 types. Study-level points and caveats: After pembrolizumab, tumor-resident clones rose rapidly, then generally contracted before radiologic responses.

Every patient had mismatch repair deficiency by PCR or immunohistochemistry. A few pembrolizumab responders had their TCRs sequenced. The repertoire was sequenced with immunoSEQ multiplex PCR; TCRdb's copy has only in-frame clones and lacks some. The sample shows about 110,000 clones, roughly 80% of them seen only once. V lost 2 bases and J 1 base, leaving 5 bases between the germline ends. This CDR3 contains 14 residues. Germline CDR1 and CDR2: ENHRY and SYGVKD. This receptor was identified in an adult with mismatch repair-deficient cancer. The material was peripheral blood, obtained more than 58 weeks after starting pembrolizumab. This sequence joins TRBV10-3 and TRBJ2-2; D possibly corresponds to TRBD2 (5 bases). CDR3 nucleotides: TGTGCCATCAGTGAGAGCGGGAACACCGGGGAGCTGTTTTTT. Translated, it gives CAISESGNTGELFF.